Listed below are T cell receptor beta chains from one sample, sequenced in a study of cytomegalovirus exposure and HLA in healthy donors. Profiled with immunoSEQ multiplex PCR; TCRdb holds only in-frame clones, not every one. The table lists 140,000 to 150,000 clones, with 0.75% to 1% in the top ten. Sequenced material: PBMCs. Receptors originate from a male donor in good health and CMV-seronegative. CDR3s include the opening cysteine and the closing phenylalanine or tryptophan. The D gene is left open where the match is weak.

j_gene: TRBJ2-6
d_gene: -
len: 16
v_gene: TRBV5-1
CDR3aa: CASSPKEFSGANVLTF
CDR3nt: TGCGCCAGCAGCCCGAAGGAGTTCTCTGGGGCCAACGTCCTGACTTTC

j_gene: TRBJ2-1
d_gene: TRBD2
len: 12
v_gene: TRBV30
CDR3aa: CAFTSGRDEQFF
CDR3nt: TGTGCCTTTACTAGCGGGAGGGATGAGCAGTTCTTC

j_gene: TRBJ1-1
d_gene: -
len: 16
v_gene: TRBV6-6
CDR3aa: CASLPPLLGKSTEAFF
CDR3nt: TGTGCCAGCCTTCCACCTCTGCTGGGCAAGAGCACTGAAGCTTTCTTT

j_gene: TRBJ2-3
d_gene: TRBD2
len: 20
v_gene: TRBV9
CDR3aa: CASSALAGPSVLTSTDTQYF
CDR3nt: TGTGCCAGCAGCGCCCTAGCGGGCCCCAGTGTGCTCACTAGCACAGATACGCAGTATTTT

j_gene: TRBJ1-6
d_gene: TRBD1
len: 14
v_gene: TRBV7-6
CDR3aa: CASSLGTGGDTLHF
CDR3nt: TGTGCCAGCAGCTTAGGGACAGGCGGAGACACCCTCCACTTT

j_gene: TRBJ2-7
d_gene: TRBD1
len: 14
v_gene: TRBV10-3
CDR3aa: CATRPGQGVYEQYF
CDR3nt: TGTGCCACCCGCCCGGGACAGGGCGTTTACGAGCAGTACTTC

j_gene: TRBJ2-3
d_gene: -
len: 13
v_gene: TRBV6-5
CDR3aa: CASSYSRGNTQYF
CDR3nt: TGTGCCAGCAGTTACTCGCGGGGAAATACGCAGTATTTT

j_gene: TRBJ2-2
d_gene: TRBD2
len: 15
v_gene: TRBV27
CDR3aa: CASSLVAGGSGELFF
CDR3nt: TGTGCCAGCAGTTTGGTAGCGGGAGGCTCCGGGGAGCTGTTTTTT

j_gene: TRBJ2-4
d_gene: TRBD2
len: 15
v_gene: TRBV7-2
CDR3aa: CASSLAGGTKNIQYF
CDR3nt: TGTGCCAGCAGCTTGGCGGGGGGAACCAAAAACATTCAGTACTTC

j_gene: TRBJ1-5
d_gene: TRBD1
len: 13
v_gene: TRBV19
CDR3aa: CASSRTGDQPQHF
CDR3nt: TGTGCCAGTAGTAGGACAGGGGACCAGCCCCAGCATTTT

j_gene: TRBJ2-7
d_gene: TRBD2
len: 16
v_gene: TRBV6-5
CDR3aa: CASSYFSLAGGSEQYF
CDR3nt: TGTGCCAGCAGTTACTTTAGTCTAGCGGGAGGATCCGAGCAGTACTTC

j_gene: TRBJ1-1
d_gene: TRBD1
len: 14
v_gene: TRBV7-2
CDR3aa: CASSYGQGNTEAFF
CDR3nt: TGTGCCAGCAGCTACGGACAGGGGAACACTGAAGCTTTCTTT

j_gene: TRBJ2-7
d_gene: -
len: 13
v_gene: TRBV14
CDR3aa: CASSQDRHPGQYF
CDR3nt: TGTGCCAGCAGCCAAGATAGACATCCAGGGCAGTACTTC

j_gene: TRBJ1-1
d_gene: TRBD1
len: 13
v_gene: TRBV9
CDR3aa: CASSPGGYTEAFF
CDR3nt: TGTGCCAGCAGCCCAGGGGGGTACACTGAAGCTTTCTTT

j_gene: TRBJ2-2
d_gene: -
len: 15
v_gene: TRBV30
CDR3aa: CAGLGGPPGTGELFF
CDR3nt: TGTGCCGGGCTGGGAGGCCCCCCGGGCACCGGGGAGCTGTTTTTT

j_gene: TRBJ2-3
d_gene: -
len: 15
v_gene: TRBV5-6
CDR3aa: CASSLMTGGTDTQYF
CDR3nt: TGTGCCAGCAGCCTCATGACGGGGGGCACAGATACGCAGTATTTT

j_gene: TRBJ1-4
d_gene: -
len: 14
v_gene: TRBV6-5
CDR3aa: CASSPSATNEKLFF
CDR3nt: TGTGCCAGCAGCCCCTCCGCAACTAATGAAAAACTGTTTTTT

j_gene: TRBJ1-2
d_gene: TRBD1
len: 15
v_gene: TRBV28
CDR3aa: CASSGDSLINYGYTF
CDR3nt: TGTGCCAGCAGTGGGGACAGCCTAATTAACTATGGCTACACCTTC

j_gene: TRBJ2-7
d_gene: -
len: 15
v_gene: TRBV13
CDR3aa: CASSPSPGASYEQYF
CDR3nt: TGTGCCAGCAGCCCTAGCCCTGGCGCCTCCTACGAGCAGTACTTC

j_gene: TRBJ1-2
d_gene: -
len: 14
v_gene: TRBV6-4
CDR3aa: CARKNNGVGYGYTF
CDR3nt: TGTGCCAGAAAAAATAACGGGGTGGGCTATGGCTACACCTTC

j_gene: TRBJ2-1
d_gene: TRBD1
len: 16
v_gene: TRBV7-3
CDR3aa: CASSLVGTGSYNEQFF
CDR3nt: TGTGCCAGCAGCTTAGTGGGGACAGGGTCGTACAATGAGCAGTTCTTC

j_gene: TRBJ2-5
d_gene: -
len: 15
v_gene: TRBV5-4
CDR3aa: CASSPPGTSIETQYF
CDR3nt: TGTGCCAGCAGCCCTCCGGGGACTTCGATAGAGACCCAGTACTTC

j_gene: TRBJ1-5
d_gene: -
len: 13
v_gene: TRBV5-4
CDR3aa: CASSLGGEQPQHF
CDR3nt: TGTGCCAGCAGCTTGGGGGGGGAGCAGCCCCAGCATTTT

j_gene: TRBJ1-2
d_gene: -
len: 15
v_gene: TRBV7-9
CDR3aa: CASSLDWPGLYGYTF
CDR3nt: TGTGCCAGCAGCTTAGACTGGCCAGGGCTCTATGGCTACACCTTC

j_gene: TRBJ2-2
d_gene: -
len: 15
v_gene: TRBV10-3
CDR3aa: CAISGGGVNTGELFF
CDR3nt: TGTGCCATCAGTGGAGGGGGGGTGAACACCGGGGAGCTGTTTTTT

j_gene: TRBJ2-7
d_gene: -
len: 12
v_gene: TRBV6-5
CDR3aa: CASRSQGHEQYF
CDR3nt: TGTGCCAGCAGGTCACAGGGCCACGAGCAGTACTTC

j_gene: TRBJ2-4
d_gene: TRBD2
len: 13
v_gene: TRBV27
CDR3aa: CASSISGGATQYF
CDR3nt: TGTGCCAGCAGCATTAGCGGGGGGGCGACTCAGTACTTC

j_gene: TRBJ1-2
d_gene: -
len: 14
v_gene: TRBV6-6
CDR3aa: CASSRGQASYGYTF
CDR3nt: TGTGCCAGCAGCCGGGGACAAGCATCCTATGGCTACACCTTC

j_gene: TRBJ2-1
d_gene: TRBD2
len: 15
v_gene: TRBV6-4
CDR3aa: CASSRTSGGVNEQFF
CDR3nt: TGTGCCAGCAGTCGGACTAGCGGGGGCGTAAATGAGCAGTTCTTC

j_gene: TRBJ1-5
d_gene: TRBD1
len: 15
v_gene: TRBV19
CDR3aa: CASSIIDRGNQPQHF
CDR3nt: TGTGCCAGTAGCATAATTGACAGGGGCAATCAGCCCCAGCATTTT

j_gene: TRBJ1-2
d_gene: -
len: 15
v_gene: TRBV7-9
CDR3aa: CASSLGEVLSLGYTF
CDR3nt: TGTGCCAGCAGCTTAGGGGAGGTTCTGTCGCTCGGCTACACCTTC

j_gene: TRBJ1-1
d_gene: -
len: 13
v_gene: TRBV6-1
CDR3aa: CASKDTVNTEAFF
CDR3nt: TGTGCCAGCAAGGACACAGTGAACACTGAAGCTTTCTTT

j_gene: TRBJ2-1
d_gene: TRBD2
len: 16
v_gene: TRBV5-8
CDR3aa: CASSLRLARTLGEQFF
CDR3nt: TGTGCCAGCAGCTTGCGACTAGCGAGAACGTTAGGGGAGCAGTTCTTC

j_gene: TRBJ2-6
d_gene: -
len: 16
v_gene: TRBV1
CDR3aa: CTSSLQRQGWANVLTF
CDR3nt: TGCACCAGCAGCCTCCAGCGACAGGGCTGGGCCAACGTCCTGACTTTC

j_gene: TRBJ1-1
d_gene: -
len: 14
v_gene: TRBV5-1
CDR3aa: CASRRDNMNTEAFF
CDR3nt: TGCGCCAGCCGCCGGGACAACATGAACACTGAAGCTTTCTTT

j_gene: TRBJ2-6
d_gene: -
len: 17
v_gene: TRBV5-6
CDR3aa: CASSNRRTFSGANVLTF
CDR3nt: TGTGCCAGCAGCAACAGGCGAACCTTCTCTGGGGCCAACGTCCTGACTTTC

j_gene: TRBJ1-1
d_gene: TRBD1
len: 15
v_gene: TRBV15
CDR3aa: CATSRADRGNTEAFF
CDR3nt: TGTGCCACCAGCAGGGCGGACAGGGGGAACACTGAAGCTTTCTTT

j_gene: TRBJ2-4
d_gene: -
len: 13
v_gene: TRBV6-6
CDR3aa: CASRHGVALVWYF
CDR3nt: TGTGCCAGCAGACACGGGGTTGCGCTAGTGTGGTACTTC

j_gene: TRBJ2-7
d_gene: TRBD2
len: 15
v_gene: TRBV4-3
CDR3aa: CASSQALAVTYEQYF
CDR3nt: TGCGCCAGCAGCCAAGCACTAGCGGTGACGTACGAGCAGTACTTC